What follows are 27 T cell receptor beta chains derived from one specimen sequenced in a study of T cell repertoires in cytomegalovirus infection. TCRdb reprocessed the reads via MiXCR and lists one record per CDR3 protein. This table has around 450,000 distinct CDR3 sequences, approximately 31% appearing once. Specimen: PBMCs. These receptors were taken from a human donor in good health (CMV status not recorded). Some clones in this sample may be carry-over from other donors' samples.

In this sample, this clonotype turned up once. The chain has TRBV7-2 and TRBJ1-3; 8 bases agree with TRBD1. Germline V gives CDR1 SGHTA, CDR2 FQGNSA. J lost 1 base, V lost 0 bases, and 2 bases had no gene match. The CDR3 is made up of 16 amino acids. The CDR3 DNA reads as TGTGCCAGCAGCTTAGCAGGGGACAGGTCTGGAAACACCATATATTTT. It encodes CASSLAGDRSGNTIYF.

The chain is built from TRBV6-5 and TRBJ1-1, with D possibly matching TRBD1 (6 bases). Trimming took 6 bases from V and 8 from J, leaving 16 bases between them. This CDR3 region has 13 residues. CDR1 is MNHEY, CDR2 SVGAGI, per germline. The CDR3 loop reads CASRQGLAAEAFF. The CDR3 bases are TGTGCCAGCAGACAGGGCCTTGCAGCGGAAGCTTTCTTT.

The rearrangement uses TRBV6-6 and TRBJ1-6; D gene ambiguous. V lost 3 bases to trimming and J lost 0 bases, with 9 bases between them. The germline CDR1 and CDR2 sequences are MNHNY and SVGAGI (reference sequence). There are 16 residues in the CDR3. CDR3 DNA sequence: TGTGCCAGCAGTTATGACCGAAGCTCCTATAATTCACCCCTCCACTTT. Its translation is CASSYDRSSYNSPLHF.

This clonotype was detected a few times. This chain links TRBV6-5 with TRBJ1-1; D possibly corresponds to TRBD1 (5 bases). The CDR3 has 13 residues. The V and J ends lost 7 bases and 4 bases respectively, with 13 bases between them. Germline V lookup: CDR1 MNHEY, CDR2 SVGAGI. The CDR3 DNA follows: TGTGCCAGCACCCAGCGCGGGGCCACTGAAGCTTTCTTT. It specifies CASTQRGATEAFF.

This clonotype was seen only a few times. The chain employs TRBV28 and TRBJ2-7, with a tentative D call TRBD1 (6 bases). This CDR3 comprises 13 residues. The V end was cut by 6 bases, the J end by 7 bases, with 16 bases between. CDR1 is MDHEN and CDR2 is SYDVKM in the germline V gene. DNA for the CDR3: TGTGCCAGCAGGCTAACAGGGTCGGGGGAGCAGTACTTC. It codes for CASRLTGSGEQYF. Looking up the rest from reference TRBV28 and TRBJ2-7 gives the full variable domain: DVKVTQSSRYLVKRTGEKVFLECVQDMDHENMFWYRQDPGLGLRLIYFSYDVKMKEKGDIPEGYSVSREKKERFSLILESASTNQTSMYLCASRLTGSGEQYFGPGTRLTVT.

A few counts support this clonotype. The genes are TRBV7-8 and TRBJ2-1; possibly TRBD2 for D (5 bases). The CDR3 covers 13 residues. Germline V gives CDR1 SGHVS, CDR2 FQNEAQ. V lost 5 bases and J lost 8, with 13 bases in between. CDR3 DNA sequence: TGTGCCAGCAGCCTAATGGGTAGCGATGAGCAGTTCTTC. As protein: CASSLMGSDEQFF.

This clonotype was recorded a few times. The chain combines TRBV7-2 with TRBJ2-3; TRBD2 might be the D (6 bases). The CDR3 is 16 residues long. With 3 bases removed from V and 0 bases from J, the gap between germline ends came to 13 bases. Germline V gene data show CDR1 as SGHTA and CDR2 as FQGNSA. The DNA for the CDR3 is TGTGCCAGCAGCTTGTGGCGGGGAGCTAGCACAGATACGCAGTATTTT. Translation gives CASSLWRGASTDTQYF.

CDR3 amino acids: CASSIPGTANQPQHF. Written as DNA, the CDR3 is TGTGCCAGCAGTATCCCCGGGACAGCCAATCAGCCCCAGCATTTT. The V gene is TRBV28, the J gene TRBJ1-5, with 7 bases lining up with TRBD1. The CDR3 runs 15 residues. Losses at the gene ends were 5 bases for V and 3 bases for J; bases not matched to a gene: 7. Germline CDR1 reads MDHEN; CDR2 reads SYDVKM.

CDR3 coding DNA: TGTGCCACCAGCCTAGTAAAGGTTCATCGAGGCTACACCTTC. Its translation: CATSLVKVHRGYTF. V usage is TRBV15 and J usage is TRBJ1-2, with unresolved D. CDR1 is LNHNV and CDR2 is YYDKDF in the germline V gene (reference sequence). The V end lost 5 bases, the J end lost 8 bases, and 18 bases lay between the germline ends. This CDR3 contains 14 residues.

This chain links TRBV5-1 with TRBJ1-1; 9 bases are shared with TRBD1. In germline, CDR1 is SGHRS, CDR2 YFSETQ. Unmatched junction bases numbered 6, after V lost 0 bases and J lost 6 bases. This CDR3 has 15 amino acids. The CDR3 nucleotides read TGCGCCAGCAGCTTGGAAACGACAGGGGGGGCTGAAGCTTTCTTT. Translated: CASSLETTGGAEAFF.

This clonotype has ten or more counts. The gene calls are TRBV7-8 and TRBJ1-1; 9 bases are shared with TRBD1. Trimming at V came to 4 bases and at J to 1 base, leaving 4 bases not matched to a gene. Germline V lookup: CDR1 SGHVS, CDR2 FQNEAQ. The CDR3 loop spans 15 amino acids. The CDR3 nucleotides are TGTGCCAGCAGCTCCAAGACAGGGGGGAACACTGAAGCTTTCTTT. Translation: CASSSKTGGNTEAFF.

The table lists this clonotype with a few counts. The rearrangement uses TRBV5-1 and TRBJ2-1, with 10 bases identical to TRBD2. J was trimmed by 2 bases and V by 0 bases; bases with no gene match: 5. This CDR3 spans 17 amino acids. In germline, CDR1 is SGHRS, CDR2 YFSETQ. The CDR3 DNA is TGCGCCAGCAGCTTGGTCACTAGCGGGGAGGCCTACAATGAGCAGTTCTTC. Amino acids: CASSLVTSGEAYNEQFF.

This clonotype was observed a handful of times. This chain's CDR3 is CAISESSGGISYNEQFF. The CDR3 DNA reads as TGTGCCATCAGTGAGTCCAGCGGGGGAATCTCCTACAATGAGCAGTTCTTC. The chain combines TRBV10-3 with TRBJ2-1, with 8 bases identical to TRBD2. Losses at the gene ends were 0 bases for V and 0 bases for J; bases not matched to a gene: 4. This CDR3 is 17 amino acids long. The germline V gene has CDR1 ENHRY and CDR2 SYGVKD.

This clonotype has more than one count but fewer than ten. The chain combines TRBV7-9 with TRBJ2-3; D call uncertain. The CDR3 extends over 14 amino acids. The germline CDR1 and CDR2 sequences are SEHNR and FQNEAQ (reference sequence). Trimming removed 5 bases from V and 4 bases from J, with 13 bases in between. The CDR3 reads CASSPFRFADTQYF. Here the CDR3 DNA reads TGTGCCAGCAGCCCATTCAGATTTGCAGATACGCAGTATTTT.

The chain employs TRBV5-1 and TRBJ2-1; 8 bases are a match to TRBD2. V shed 2 bases and J 7 bases; nucleotides not matched to a gene: 8. CDR3 size: 15 residues. Germline V gives CDR1 SGHRS, CDR2 YFSETQ. In DNA, the CDR3 is TGCGCCAGCAGCTTCTCTAGCGGGTCGGGGAATGAGCAGTTCTTC. It specifies CASSFSSGSGNEQFF.

The V and J genes are TRBV27 and TRBJ1-1, with 11 nucleotides matching TRBD1. The length of the CDR3 is 15 residues. Germline loops: CDR1 MNHEY, CDR2 SMNVEV (reference sequence). Trimming took 4 bases from V and 10 from J; bases not matched to a gene: 11. The CDR3 reads CASSSQGPGTGGAFF. Written as DNA, the CDR3 is TGTGCCAGCAGTTCCCAAGGTCCCGGGACAGGGGGAGCTTTCTTT.

Many counts were recorded for this clonotype. The gene calls are TRBV12-3 or TRBV12-4 and TRBJ2-3; maybe TRBD2 (7 bases). There are 15 residues in the CDR3. With 6 bases removed from V and 1 base from J, the gap between germline ends came to 14 bases. The CDR3 sequence is CASRVGGGGTDTQYF. CDR3 in DNA: TGTGCCAGCAGGGTCGGAGGGGGGGGCACAGATACGCAGTATTTT.

Many counts were recorded for this clonotype. This rearrangement joins TRBV7-2 to TRBJ1-5; TRBD1 might be the D (5 bases). The CDR3 is 15 residues long. The V end lost 3 bases, the J end lost 3 bases, and 12 bases lay between the germline ends. Germline V gene data show CDR1 as SGHTA and CDR2 as FQGNSA. The CDR3 DNA is TGTGCCAGCAGCTTCCGAGGGGATGCCAATCAGCCCCAGCATTTT. Protein product: CASSFRGDANQPQHF.

The genes are TRBV19 and TRBJ2-1; TRBD1 might be the D (5 bases). CDR3 length: 15 amino acids. Germline CDR1 LNHDA, CDR2 SQIVND (reference sequence). Trimming stripped 4 bases from V and 2 bases from J, with 12 bases between. CDR3 region: CASSTMTDTYNEQFF. The CDR3 region has the DNA TGTGCCAGTAGTACCATGACAGATACCTACAATGAGCAGTTCTTC.

The CDR3 DNA follows: TGTGCCAGTAGTGATACACGACGCAATCAGCCCCAGCATTTT. Its protein is CASSDTRRNQPQHF. This chain connects TRBV19 to TRBJ1-5; unclear D gene. The CDR3 runs to 14 residues. Trimming stripped 5 bases from V and 2 bases from J, with 10 bases between. The V gene's germline CDR1 is LNHDA and CDR2 SQIVND (reference sequence).

The rearrangement links TRBV6-6 to TRBJ2-1; perhaps D is TRBD1 or TRBD2 (5 bases each). Per germline, CDR1 MNHNY and CDR2 SVGAGI (reference sequence). The CDR3 has 12 amino acids. V was trimmed by 7 bases and J by 8 bases, leaving 12 bases between them. CDR3 sequence (DNA): TGTGCCAGCAACGAGGGGCTCGATGAGCAGTTCTTC. As protein: CASNEGLDEQFF.

The chain is built from TRBV10-2 and TRBJ2-1; D not certain. The CDR3 has 16 amino acids. Germline CDR1 is WSHSY and CDR2 is SAAADI. V was trimmed by 0 bases and J by 0 bases, leaving 9 bases between them. CDR3 in amino acids: CASSESWRSSYNEQFF. For the CDR3, the DNA is TGCGCCAGCAGTGAGTCTTGGCGGAGCTCCTACAATGAGCAGTTCTTC.

This clonotype showed up just a few times. The rearrangement links TRBV12-3 or TRBV12-4 to TRBJ2-7; TRBD1 aligns across 10 bases. The CDR3 has 15 amino acids. The ends lost 5 bases at V and 5 bases at J; junction bases unmatched: 9. The chain's CDR3 is CASSLGTGAPNEQYF. CDR3 nucleotide sequence: TGTGCCAGCAGTCTTGGGACAGGGGCCCCCAACGAGCAGTACTTC.

In its sample, this clonotype was seen many times. This chain links TRBV11-2 with TRBJ2-1, with TRBD1 as a possible D gene (5 bases). Trimming left V 4 bases short and J 9 bases short, with 10 bases between. The CDR3 runs 12 residues. CDR1 is SGHAT, CDR2 FQNNGV, per germline. The CDR3: CASSSQVGEQFF. The DNA of the CDR3 is TGTGCCAGCAGCTCACAGGTGGGTGAGCAGTTCTTC.

The chain is built from TRBV27 and TRBJ2-7; D may be TRBD2 (5 bases). Germline CDR1 reads MNHEY; CDR2 reads SMNVEV (reference sequence). CDR3 size: 13 residues. The V end was cut by 6 bases, the J end by 1 base, with 10 bases between. This CDR3 reads CASRKGLSYEQYF. The CDR3 DNA reads TGTGCCAGCAGGAAAGGACTGTCCTACGAGCAGTACTTC.

This clonotype has at least ten counts. V gene TRBV24-1 combines with J gene TRBJ2-1; 7 nucleotides match TRBD1. CDR1 and CDR2 (germline): KGHDR, SFDVKD. After removal of 7 bases from V and 10 bases from J, the junction contained 3 bases not matched to a gene. The CDR3 loop spans 11 amino acids. CDR3 bases: TGTGCCACCAGCCTGACAGGGGAGCAGTTCTTC. Protein: CATSLTGEQFF.

As regards this clonotype: At one end, the junction sequence differs from germline, possibly due to a read error. The rearrangement links TRBV4-2 to TRBJ1-5; D is unclear. The CDR3 runs to 15 residues. Per the germline V gene, CDR1 is LGHNA and CDR2 is YNFKEQ. The CDR3: CASSQDSGLSQPQHF. The CDR3 DNA is TGTGCCAGCAGCCAAGATTCCGGACTTAGTCAGCCACAGCATTTT.